This passage covers 16 T cell receptor beta chains from one sample sequenced in a study of persistence of HIV-infected CD4 T cells. This was the immunoSEQ version 4 assay in survey mode. Assay used: immunoSEQ multiplex PCR; TCRdb lists only in-frame clones, some missing. The sample has about 30,000 clones; roughly three quarters are singletons. For these TCRs, the target antigens are not known. Overlapping HIV-1 Gag 15-mer peptides at around 1 ug per peptide per mL were used. Sorting selected CD4+ T cells upregulating both CD40 ligand and CD69. Here the sequenced sample was CD4+ T cells sorted from PBMCs after approximately 20-hour stimulation, taken from a patient who received antiretroviral therapy. The source is an adult man with HIV who was CMV-seropositive.

This clone was recorded once. This sequence joins TRBV7-2 and TRBJ1-4, with D tentatively TRBD1 (5 bases). Deletions cut 3 bases from V and 3 bases from J, with 14 bases between. There are 16 residues in the CDR3. The germline V gene has CDR1 SGHTA and CDR2 FQGNSA. The CDR3 nucleotides read TGTGCCAGCAGCTTCGCCCGAGGGGTTCCTAATGAAAAACTGTTTTTT. This codes for CASSFARGVPNEKLFF.

The chain links TRBV6-5 to TRBJ2-1; D unresolved. V dropped 7 bases and J dropped 13 bases, with 14 bases sitting between them. The CDR3 is 11 residues long. CDR1 MNHEY and CDR2 SVGAGI come from the germline V gene. CDR3 DNA sequence: TGTGCCAGCACAGTCGGCCGGGCTCAGTTCTTC. It yields the protein CASTVGRAQFF.

The chain joins TRBV27 to TRBJ1-4, with 9 bases matching TRBD1. Trimming removed 2 bases from V and 6 bases from J; junction bases left unmatched: 10. Germline V gives CDR1 MNHEY, CDR2 SMNVEV (reference sequence). CDR3 length: 17 residues. The chain's CDR3 is CASSLKGSGTGYEKLFF. DNA of the CDR3: TGTGCCAGCAGTTTAAAGGGATCCGGGACAGGGTATGAAAAACTGTTTTTT.

The chain combines TRBV19 with TRBJ2-3, with 7 bases identical to TRBD2. V shed 5 bases and J 4 bases; nucleotides not matched to a gene: 3. The CDR3 contains 13 residues. Per germline, CDR1 LNHDA and CDR2 SQIVND (reference sequence). This CDR3 is CASSPGLADTQYF. The CDR3, as DNA: TGTGCCAGTAGTCCCGGACTAGCAGATACGCAGTATTTT.

CDR3 DNA: TGTGCCGTTGAAGCTGGCAATCAGCCCCAGCATTTT. As protein: CAVEAGNQPQHF. The V gene is TRBV6-6, the J gene TRBJ1-5; no reliable D call. V was shortened by 11 bases and J by 2 bases, with 10 bases between the two germline ends. CDR1 is MNHNY, CDR2 SVGAGI, per germline (reference sequence). The CDR3 covers 12 residues.

V and J are TRBV18 and TRBJ1-4; D not resolved. With 3 bases removed from V and 4 bases from J, the gap between germline ends came to 12 bases. This CDR3 is built from 15 residues. CDR1 and CDR2 (germline): KGHSH, LQKENI. This CDR3 is CASSPRTGNNEKLFF. CDR3 nucleotides: TGTGCCAGCTCACCTCGGACGGGGAATAATGAAAAACTGTTTTTT.

This chain joins TRBV4-1 and TRBJ1-3; weak D call: TRBD1 (5 bases). Germline V CDR1 and CDR2: MGHRA, YSYEKL. The CDR3 runs 17 residues. V was pared by 0 bases and J by 0 bases, with 12 bases between. The chain's CDR3 is CASSQDWGGSSGNTIYF. The CDR3, as DNA: TGCGCCAGCAGCCAAGATTGGGGGGGAAGCTCTGGAAACACCATATATTTT.

The V and J genes are TRBV24-1 and TRBJ2-1, with TRBD1 matching 10 bases. The J segment lost 5 bases and the V segment lost 4 bases, leaving 13 bases of the junction unmatched. The germline gives CDR1 KGHDR, CDR2 SFDVKD. This CDR3 is built from 18 residues. CDR3: CATSDADWDRGDNNEQFF. In nucleotides, the CDR3 is TGTGCCACCAGTGACGCCGACTGGGACAGGGGTGACAACAATGAGCAGTTCTTC.

The genes are TRBV19 and TRBJ1-1; weak D call: TRBD1 (6 bases). Germline lookup yields CDR1 LNHDA and CDR2 SQIVND (reference sequence). Trimming removed 10 bases from V and 0 bases from J, with 24 bases in between. This CDR3 comprises 17 residues. The CDR3 DNA follows: TGTGCCACCAGACCGGGACAAGGGTTCCTATTGAACACTGAAGCTTTCTTT. Translation: CATRPGQGFLLNTEAFF.

This clone was detected only a few times. The chain is built from TRBV6-1 and TRBJ1-3; D gene uncertain. This CDR3 has 12 residues. The V gene's germline CDR1 is MNHNS and CDR2 SASEGT. Trimming removed 2 bases from V and 5 bases from J, with 4 bases in between. The CDR3 bases are TGTGCCAGCAGTGAACTTCGAAACACCATATATTTT. Its translation is CASSELRNTIYF.

Regarding this clone: Germline is not matched at one junction end, which may reflect a read error. For the CDR3, the DNA is TGTGCCAGCAGAGAATTATCCGGGACAGGGAATTCACCCCTCCACTTT. It codes for CASRELSGTGNSPLHF. V is TRBV25-1 and J is TRBJ1-6, with 9 bases lining up with TRBD1. This CDR3 spans 16 amino acids. From germline, CDR1 is MGHDK and CDR2 SYGVNS.

The V and J genes are TRBV9 and TRBJ2-3, with 11 bases lining up with TRBD2. This CDR3 has 16 amino acids. The germline gives CDR1 SGDLS, CDR2 YYNGEE. V lost 1 base to trimming and J lost 4 bases; unmatched junction nucleotides: 5. The CDR3 DNA is TGTGCCAGCAGCGTACGTAGCGGGGGGGCCCCAGATACGCAGTATTTT. As protein: CASSVRSGGAPDTQYF.

The genes are TRBV7-3 and TRBJ2-3; tentative D call: TRBD2 (5 bases). The CDR3 runs to 15 residues. Germline V CDR1 and CDR2: SGHTA, FQGTGA. V gave up 2 bases and J gave up 0 bases, with 9 bases separating them. The CDR3 region is CASSLRGFSTDTQYF. DNA for the CDR3: TGTGCCAGCAGCTTACGAGGGTTTAGCACAGATACGCAGTATTTT.

In this sample, this clone turned up a few times. The chain joins TRBV24-1 to TRBJ1-5, with no clear D. V gave up 4 bases and J gave up 7 bases, with 13 bases separating them. CDR3 size: 14 residues. Germline lookup yields CDR1 KGHDR and CDR2 SFDVKD. CDR3 protein: CATSDSGREQPQHF. CDR3 sequence (DNA): TGTGCCACCAGTGACTCTGGACGGGAACAGCCCCAGCATTTT.

This chain uses TRBV24-1 with TRBJ2-1, with a weak D call TRBD1 (6 bases). Trimming took off 5 bases at V and 3 bases at J, with 13 bases between the two ends. Looked up from germline, CDR1 is KGHDR and CDR2 is SFDVKD. This CDR3 is built from 15 residues. The CDR3 DNA reads as TGTGCCACCAGTGCCACGGACAGTCGCTACAATGAGCAGTTCTTC. Residues: CATSATDSRYNEQFF.

This clone was observed a handful of times. The chain uses TRBV6-5 and TRBJ1-2; 8 bases map to TRBD1. The junction had 8 bases not matched to a gene; V was cut back by 6 bases and J by 5 bases. Germline assignment: CDR1 MNHEY and CDR2 SVGAGI. The CDR3 extends over 14 amino acids. CDR3 sequence: CASRITRTGYGYTF. The CDR3 region has the DNA TGTGCCAGCAGGATAACTAGGACAGGGTATGGCTACACCTTC.